The 24 T cell receptor beta chains below come from one sample, sequenced in a study of cytomegalovirus exposure and HLA in healthy donors. PCR employed 60 Vbeta and 13 Jbeta primers. Produced via immunoSEQ multiplex PCR; TCRdb's table is partial and in-frame only. The sample yields 100,000 to 120,000 clones, approximately 79% seen once. The sample was PBMCs. Receptors were obtained from a man aged 25-45 years in good health and CMV-seropositive.

V gene TRBV19 combines with J gene TRBJ1-1, with D hard to call. Germline V gives CDR1 LNHDA, CDR2 SQIVND (reference sequence). Trimming stripped 3 bases from V and 1 base from J, with 15 bases between. The CDR3 covers 16 residues. This CDR3 is CASSIFSGGANTEAFF. The CDR3 region has the DNA TGTGCCAGTAGTATCTTTAGCGGCGGAGCGAACACTGAAGCTTTCTTT.

This clone was seen only a few times. V and J are TRBV4-1 and TRBJ2-3; 12 bases match TRBD2. CDR3 length equals 15 residues. Germline loops: CDR1 MGHRA, CDR2 YSYEKL. The trim removed 8 bases at V and 3 bases at J, leaving 6 bases unmatched. The CDR3 protein is CASGRTSGETDTQYF. In DNA, the CDR3 is TGCGCCAGCGGCAGGACTAGCGGGGAGACAGATACGCAGTATTTT.

This clone came up once. V and J are TRBV29-1 and TRBJ2-7; 10 nucleotides agree with TRBD1. The CDR3 sequence is 14 residues long. CDR1 and CDR2 from the germline V gene are SQVTM and ANQGSEA. Trimming took 7 bases from V and 1 from J; bases not matched to a gene: 7. The CDR3 coding sequence is TGCAGCGCTGCGGACAGGGGGGTTTCCTACGAGCAGTACTTC. Translating gives CSAADRGVSYEQYF.

This chain joins TRBV7-8 and TRBJ2-1; 11 bases are shared with TRBD2. From germline, CDR1 is SGHVS and CDR2 FQNEAQ. V lost 2 bases, J lost 9 bases, and 9 bases stayed unmatched. The CDR3 consists of 16 residues. The chain's CDR3 is CASSLLALAGGGEQFF. The CDR3 bases are TGTGCCAGCAGCTTACTAGCGCTAGCGGGGGGCGGTGAGCAGTTCTTC.

The chain employs TRBV5-6 and TRBJ1-2; no clear D. V gave up 1 base and J gave up 1 base, with 2 bases separating them. The CDR3 length is 12 residues. Germline V gene lookup returns CDR1 SGHDT and CDR2 YYEEEE. The CDR3 spells CASSLYNYGYTF. The CDR3 coding sequence is TGTGCCAGCAGCTTGTATAACTATGGCTACACCTTC.

The chain joins TRBV2 to TRBJ2-4; TRBD2 matches 8 bases. The CDR3 length is 16 residues. Looked up from germline, CDR1 is SNHLY and CDR2 is FYNNEI. The V gene end was trimmed by 6 bases and the J gene end by 2 bases; junction bases not matched to a gene: 9. The CDR3 is CASSRSGGYPKNIQYF. CDR3 coding DNA: TGTGCCAGCAGCCGAAGCGGGGGATACCCCAAAAACATTCAGTACTTC.

This chain links TRBV10-2 with TRBJ2-3; D might be TRBD1 (6 bases). V was cut by 7 bases and J by 2 bases, with 10 bases left in between. This CDR3 has 13 amino acids. Germline values: CDR1 WSHSY, CDR2 SAAADI. The CDR3 nucleotides read TGCGCCAGCAAGGACAGAATCACAGATACGCAGTATTTT. Protein: CASKDRITDTQYF.

The chain has TRBV6-5 and TRBJ1-5, with 9 bases fitting TRBD1. The trim removed 6 bases at V and 8 bases at J, leaving 5 bases unmatched. This CDR3 spans 13 amino acids. CDR1 and CDR2 from the germline V gene are MNHEY and SVGAGI. This CDR3 reads CASRGTGPEPQHF. The CDR3 DNA reads as TGTGCCAGCAGAGGGACAGGGCCGGAGCCCCAGCATTTT.

The gene calls are TRBV19 and TRBJ1-5, with D tentatively TRBD1 (6 bases). V was trimmed by 4 bases and J by 1 base, leaving 23 bases between them. The CDR3 is 19 residues long. Germline V CDR1 and CDR2: LNHDA, SQIVND (reference sequence). CDR3 loop: CASSTWFPTGPRSNQPQHF. As DNA, the CDR3 is TGTGCCAGTAGTACATGGTTTCCAACAGGGCCGAGGAGCAATCAGCCCCAGCATTTT.

This chain uses TRBV19 with TRBJ1-2, with TRBD1 matching over 9 bases. V shed 7 bases, J shed 2 bases, and the junction held 17 bases outside the gene matches. This CDR3 comprises 18 residues. CDR1 LNHDA and CDR2 SQIVND come from the germline V gene (reference sequence). The CDR3 sequence: CASTKGVPGQGSNYGYTF. The CDR3 bases are TGTGCCAGTACCAAGGGGGTGCCGGGACAGGGATCCAACTATGGCTACACCTTC.

The V gene is TRBV23-1, the J gene TRBJ2-3, with 7 bases identical to TRBD1. TRBV23-1 is placed among ORFs of uncertain function. V lost 10 bases, J lost 3 bases, and 7 bases stayed unmatched. The CDR3 is 13 residues long. The CDR3 DNA follows: TGCGCCACCCGACAGGGCGCTACAGATACGCAGTATTTT. Translation gives CATRQGATDTQYF.

In the case of this clone: One end of the junction is discordant with germline, which a read error may explain. This chain uses TRBV7-9 with TRBJ1-1; a weak D match, TRBD1 (6 bases). The CDR3 has 13 residues. Germline CDR1 reads SEHNR; CDR2 reads FQNEAQ (reference sequence). The CDR3: CSSSSRGFDEAFF. Here the CDR3 DNA reads TGTTCCAGCAGCTCCAGGGGCTTCGATGAAGCTTTCTTT. The variable domain in full, with the rest retrieved from reference TRBV7-9 and TRBJ1-1, is DTGVSQNPRHKITKRGQNVTFRCDPISEHNRLYWYRQTLGQGPEFLTYFQNEAQLEKSRLLSDRFSAERPKGSFSTLEIQRTEQGDSAMYLCSSSSRGFDEAFFGQGTRLTVV.

The chain combines TRBV27 with TRBJ2-4; D gene unclear. The germline V and J ends were trimmed by 5 bases and 2 bases, with 10 bases remaining between them. The CDR3 is made up of 14 amino acids. Germline V CDR1 and CDR2: MNHEY, SMNVEV (reference sequence). The CDR3 region has the DNA TGTGCCAGCAGTCCTAGTAGGACCAAAAACATTCAGTACTTC. It codes for CASSPSRTKNIQYF.

The chain recombines TRBV12-5 with TRBJ1-5; no definite D call. The germline V gene has CDR1 LGHNT and CDR2 FRNRAP. The V and J ends lost 0 bases and 3 bases respectively, with 18 bases between them. CDR3 length equals 18 residues. The CDR3 region is CASGLVFWQAGFNQPQHF. DNA for the CDR3: TGTGCTAGTGGTTTGGTTTTCTGGCAGGCTGGATTCAATCAGCCCCAGCATTTT.

The chain couples TRBV2 to TRBJ1-2, with unresolved D. The V end lost 7 bases, the J end lost 10 bases, and 19 bases lay between the germline ends. Germline loops: CDR1 SNHLY, CDR2 FYNNEI. The CDR3 length is 13 residues. CDR3: CASTGEGLPHYTF. The CDR3 DNA is TGTGCCAGCACGGGAGAAGGGTTACCCCACTACACCTTC.

This chain links TRBV19 with TRBJ2-3, with a tentative D call TRBD2 (5 bases). CDR1 and CDR2 (germline): LNHDA, SQIVND (reference sequence). V lost 5 bases, J lost 5 bases, and 20 bases lay in between. There are 16 residues in the CDR3. The CDR3 coding sequence is TGTGCCAGTAGTCGTCGTATGGGGAGATTCAGAGATACGCAGTATTTT. Amino acids: CASSRRMGRFRDTQYF.

The chain joins TRBV7-9 to TRBJ1-6; D uncertain. This CDR3 spans 15 amino acids. Germline values: CDR1 SEHNR, CDR2 FQNEAQ (reference sequence). Trimming took 1 base from V and 11 from J, leaving 15 bases between them. CDR3 region: CASSLGTDLGTPLHF. The CDR3 nucleotides are TGTGCCAGCAGCTTAGGGACGGACTTGGGGACACCCCTCCACTTT.

V and J are TRBV5-5 and TRBJ2-5; TRBD1 aligns across 11 bases. J gave up 2 bases and V 4 bases, and 7 bases lay outside the gene matches. Germline V CDR1 and CDR2: SGHKS, YYEKEE (reference sequence). CDR3 size: 16 residues. The CDR3 sequence: CASSRTGGAGQETQYF. CDR3 sequence (DNA): TGTGCCAGCAGCAGGACAGGGGGCGCGGGACAAGAGACCCAGTACTTC.

A single count supports this clone. The CDR3 loop reads CASSLNQGSPLHF. For the CDR3, the DNA is TGTGCCAGCAGCTTAAATCAGGGGTCACCCCTCCACTTT. The chain is built from TRBV7-3 and TRBJ1-6; a possible D gene is TRBD1 (6 bases). Germline-derived CDR1 and CDR2 are SGHTA and FQGTGA. This CDR3 contains 13 residues. Trimming stripped 1 base from V and 10 bases from J, with 8 bases between.

The CDR3 here is CASSYNLNSPLHF. DNA for the CDR3: TGTGCCAGCAGTTATAATTTGAATTCACCCCTCCACTTT. The chain employs TRBV6-6 and TRBJ1-6, with D uncertain. The CDR3 runs to 13 residues. Trimming took off 3 bases at V and 7 bases at J, with 7 bases between the two ends. Germline V gene data show CDR1 as MNHNY and CDR2 as SVGAGI (reference sequence).

The chain employs TRBV6-1 and TRBJ2-2, with D unclear. This CDR3 contains 13 residues. Germline V lookup: CDR1 MNHNS, CDR2 SASEGT. Trimming took 4 bases from V and 6 from J, leaving 9 bases between them. The CDR3 loop reads CASSVGSPGELFF. Written as DNA, the CDR3 is TGTGCCAGCAGTGTCGGGTCGCCCGGGGAGCTGTTTTTT.

This chain connects TRBV7-2 to TRBJ2-5; a weak D match, TRBD2 (7 bases). CDR3 length: 14 residues. With 2 bases removed from V and 5 bases from J, the gap between germline ends came to 12 bases. Germline V lookup: CDR1 SGHTA, CDR2 FQGNSA. The CDR3 sequence is CASSLSAGAETQYF. The CDR3 region has the DNA TGTGCCAGCAGCTTATCGGCGGGGGCTGAGACCCAGTACTTC.

The chain uses TRBV7-2 and TRBJ1-5, with D tentatively TRBD1 (5 bases). In germline, CDR1 is SGHTA, CDR2 FQGNSA. CDR3 length equals 15 residues. V gave up 4 bases and J gave up 1 base, with 11 bases separating them. The chain's CDR3 is CASSSFDSSNQPQHF. DNA of the CDR3: TGTGCCAGCAGCTCCTTTGACAGCAGCAATCAGCCCCAGCATTTT.

The rearrangement joins TRBV9 to TRBJ1-1, with D hard to call. CDR3 size: 13 residues. The V gene's germline CDR1 is SGDLS and CDR2 YYNGEE. V lost 3 bases and J 1 base, leaving 7 bases between the germline ends. This CDR3 reads CASSGSSNTEAFF. CDR3 nucleotides: TGTGCCAGCAGCGGGAGTTCGAACACTGAAGCTTTCTTT.